This T cell receptor beta chain was obtained from a study of shared clonotypes between healthy human individuals. Study-level results: Generation probabilities were higher for clonotypes shared across all four sorted-subset donors than for unshared ones. Generally, naive subsets (rather than memory subsets) showed larger estimated richness.

Of note for this clone: What it recognizes is unknown. Other nucleotide sequences in the sample specify the same CDR3.

This CDR3 spans 14 amino acids. The J segment lost 2 bases and the V segment lost 5 bases, leaving 4 bases of the junction unmatched. Germline-derived CDR1 and CDR2 are MDHEN and SYDVKM. Across several immunoSEQ plates, the genomic DNA of each subset was split evenly. When replicate PCRs were run on sorted subsets, they used roughly 0.2 ug DNA, 30,000 to 35,000 T cell genomes. The table came from immunoSEQ multiplex PCR; TCRdb's copy has only in-frame clones and leaves some out. The sample yields a few million clones, approximately 93% seen once. The sequencing sample was made of naive CD4+ T cells from PBMCs. Subset described: CD45RA+ positively selected. The V gene is TRBV28, the J gene TRBJ1-2, with 8 positions matching TRBD1. This receptor was obtained from a man in his late teens or twenties in good health. Some clones in this sample may be carry-over from other donors' samples. The CDR3, as DNA: TGTGCCAGCAGTCTCAGGGGGCCCAACTATGGCTACACCTTC. Protein: CASSLRGPNYGYTF.